These T cell receptor beta chains were read from a single sample in a study of PD-1 blockade in mismatch repair-deficient tumors. The table came from immunoSEQ multiplex PCR; TCRdb's copy has only in-frame clones and leaves some out. This table has tens of thousands of clones, 65% to 85% appearing once. Source: peripheral blood, taken 12 weeks after starting pembrolizumab. These receptors originate from an adult with mismatch repair-deficient cancer. Each CDR3 is given with its conserved first and last residue. The D gene is left open where the match is weak. Where a row states a size, it is once, few, many or the class of an expanded clone; other rows omit it.

J | size | V | D | CDR3 | DNA
TRBJ2-2 | . | TRBV11-3 | TRBD1 | CASMRQGTGELFF | TGTGCCAGCATGCGACAGGGAACCGGGGAGCTGTTTTTT
TRBJ1-1 | . | TRBV6-6 | . | CASSNPNTEAFF | TGTGCCAGCAGCAACCCGAACACTGAAGCTTTCTTT
TRBJ1-1 | . | TRBV7-8 | . | CASSLLRRRGEKAFF | TGTGCCAGCAGCTTATTGCGACGCAGGGGAGAAAAAGCTTTCTTT
TRBJ2-5 | few | TRBV30 | . | CAWSEGLVGETQYF | TGTGCCTGGTCAGAAGGGTTAGTTGGTGAGACCCAGTACTTC
TRBJ1-2 | . | TRBV11-2 | . | CASSPGAGGYTF | TGTGCCAGCAGCCCAGGGGCAGGTGGCTACACCTTC
TRBJ2-2 | . | TRBV28 | TRBD1 | CASGNRDRGIGELFF | TGTGCCAGCGGGAACCGGGACAGGGGGATAGGGGAGCTGTTTTTT
TRBJ2-4 | once | TRBV29-1 | . | CSVEGGVRNIQYF | TGCAGCGTTGAAGGAGGGGTTCGGAACATTCAGTACTTC
TRBJ2-5 | few | TRBV19 | . | CASSSRGWETQYF | TGTGCCAGTAGTAGCAGGGGTTGGGAGACCCAGTACTTC
TRBJ2-5 | . | TRBV2 | TRBD2 | CASKGESGRETQYF | TGTGCCAGCAAAGGGGAGAGCGGGAGAGAGACCCAGTACTTC
TRBJ1-1 | . | TRBV9 | . | CASSQGDKNTEAFF | TGTGCCAGCAGCCAAGGGGACAAGAACACTGAAGCTTTCTTT
TRBJ1-4 | . | TRBV6-5 | . | CASSATAPPNEKLFF | TGTGCCAGCAGCGCGACCGCTCCCCCGAATGAAAAACTGTTTTTT
TRBJ2-1 | . | TRBV30 | TRBD2 | CAWTPGLADAYNEQFF | TGTGCCTGGACACCGGGACTAGCGGATGCCTACAATGAGCAGTTCTTC
TRBJ2-5 | once | TRBV28 | . | CASRRTEDQETQYF | TGTGCCAGCAGAAGGACAGAGGATCAAGAGACCCAGTACTTC
TRBJ2-6 | few | TRBV4-1 | . | CAKSTPVRANVLTF | TGCGCCAAAAGCACTCCCGTTCGGGCCAACGTCCTGACTTTC
TRBJ2-4 | once | TRBV7-8 | . | CASSVDGVAKNIQYF | TGTGCCAGCAGCGTAGATGGGGTGGCCAAAAACATTCAGTACTTC
TRBJ2-7 | . | TRBV6-1 | . | CASTLTGRNYEQYF | TGTGCCAGCACTCTCACCGGGCGGAACTACGAGCAGTACTTC
TRBJ1-4 | . | TRBV5-1 | . | CASSPSETATNEKLFF | TGCGCCAGCAGCCCCTCTGAGACCGCAACTAATGAAAAACTGTTTTTT
TRBJ2-5 | . | TRBV28 | TRBD1 | CASSPRQGARQETQYF | TGTGCCAGCAGTCCTCGGCAGGGGGCGCGACAAGAGACCCAGTACTTC
TRBJ2-7 | . | TRBV19 | TRBD2 | CASSTTGTSVEQYF | TGTGCCAGTAGTACGACCGGGACTAGCGTCGAGCAGTACTTC
TRBJ2-1 | . | TRBV7-9 | . | CASSLDVNGEQFF | TGTGCCAGCAGCTTAGACGTAAACGGTGAGCAGTTCTTC
TRBJ2-1 | . | TRBV7-2 | . | CASSFSTSYNEQFF | TGTGCCAGCAGCTTTTCCACCTCCTACAATGAGCAGTTCTTC
TRBJ1-3 | . | TRBV9 | TRBD1 | CASSPPGQGTRNTIYF | TGTGCCAGCAGCCCTCCGGGACAGGGGACTAGGAACACCATATATTTT
TRBJ1-1 | . | TRBV11-1 | . | CASSSNREEAFF | TGTGCCAGCAGCTCGAACAGGGAAGAAGCTTTCTTT
TRBJ2-1 | . | TRBV15 | . | CATSRGAAGEQFF | TGTGCCACCAGCAGAGGAGCTGCGGGCGAGCAGTTCTTC
TRBJ2-3 | . | TRBV4-3 | . | CASSPRGSGGTDTQYF | TGCGCCAGCAGCCCGAGAGGGTCGGGTGGCACAGATACGCAGTATTTT
TRBJ1-1 | . | TRBV6-1 | . | CASSADNTEAFF | TGTGCCAGCAGTGCCGACAACACTGAAGCTTTCTTT
TRBJ2-7 | . | TRBV11-3 | . | CASSLVRSSSYEQYF | TGTGCCAGCAGCTTAGTTCGGTCAAGCTCCTACGAGCAGTACTTC
TRBJ2-1 | . | TRBV6-5 | . | CASSGREFYNEQFF | TGTGCCAGCAGTGGACGGGAATTCTACAATGAGCAGTTCTTC
TRBJ2-2 | . | TRBV4-2 | . | CASSQAAGPANTGELFF | TGTGCCAGCAGCCAAGCAGCGGGCCCCGCGAACACCGGGGAGCTGTTTTTT
TRBJ2-5 | . | TRBV7-6 | . | CASSLVAGDGAQYF | TGTGCCAGCAGCTTAGTTGCTGGGGATGGGGCCCAGTACTTC
TRBJ1-3 | few | TRBV19 | . | CASSMGGTDTIYF | TGTGCCAGTAGTATGGGGGGTACCGACACCATATATTTT
TRBJ2-3 | . | TRBV29-1 | . | CSVEDPDTQYF | TGCAGCGTTGAAGACCCAGATACGCAGTATTTT
TRBJ1-3 | few | TRBV7-6 | . | CASSPGRVDGNTIYF | TGTGCCAGCAGCCCCGGGAGGGTGGACGGAAACACCATATATTTT
TRBJ2-2 | . | TRBV19 | . | CASRRGDVRNTGELFF | TGTGCCAGCCGTCGCGGGGACGTGCGTAACACCGGGGAGCTGTTTTTT
TRBJ2-7 | . | TRBV10-3 | TRBD2 | CAIKGAGGPNEQYF | TGTGCCATCAAGGGGGCGGGAGGGCCTAACGAGCAGTACTTC
TRBJ1-5 | few | TRBV6-5 | . | CASSPGTGPQHF | TGTGCCAGCAGTCCGGGGACGGGGCCCCAGCATTTT
TRBJ1-5 | . | TRBV2 | TRBD1 | CASSERQGVVSQPQHF | TGTGCCAGCAGTGAGAGACAGGGGGTCGTGAGTCAGCCCCAGCATTTT
TRBJ2-4 | . | TRBV13 | . | CASSLQRTAKNIQYF | TGTGCCAGCAGCTTACAGAGGACAGCCAAAAACATTCAGTACTTC
TRBJ2-7 | once | TRBV6-1 | TRBD2 | CASSSAGGPPEQYF | TGTGCCAGCAGTTCAGCGGGAGGACCCCCCGAGCAGTACTTC
TRBJ1-1 | . | TRBV27 | TRBD1 | CASSWDRRTSVKTFF | TGTGCCAGCAGTTGGGACAGGAGGACCAGCGTAAAAACTTTCTTT
TRBJ1-4 | . | TRBV7-9 | . | CATASPLRDEKLFF | TGTGCCACCGCCTCGCCACTACGTGATGAAAAACTGTTTTTT
TRBJ1-4 | . | TRBV4-1 | TRBD1 | CASSQALTNRGNEKLFF | TGCGCCAGCAGCCAAGCCCTAACTAACAGGGGCAATGAAAAACTGTTTTTT
TRBJ1-1 | few | TRBV4-1 | . | CASSRTENTEAFF | TGCGCCAGCAGCCGGACGGAGAACACTGAAGCTTTCTTT